Presented here are 32 T cell receptor beta chains from one specimen sequenced in a study of blood T cells in healthy people across ages. Primed by a sample-barcoded 5' primer and a J-beta primer mix, a second PCR proceeded for 7 to 11 cycles. TCRdb re-called the 5' RACE reads through MiXCR, storing one row per CDR3 protein. The sample lists more than 900,000 distinct CDR3 sequences; under 35% were seen once. These sequences were also reported in another study, on T cells of mothers and their children.

The sample taken for sequencing was blood. These TCRs come from a woman in her thirties or forties in good health.

This clonotype occurred a few times. The chain uses TRBV12-3 or TRBV12-4 and TRBJ1-1, with 9 bases that match TRBD1. Trimming cost V 7 bases and J 3 bases; bases outside gene matches: 6. The CDR3 extends over 14 amino acids. The CDR3 DNA reads as TGTGCCAGCACCGAACAGGGGGCTTACACTGAAGCTTTCTTT. It translates to CASTEQGAYTEAFF.

This clonotype was counted ten times or more. CDR3 nucleotide sequence: TGCAGTGCCCGACCAAGGGACAGATACTATGTTGGCTACACCTTC. It codes for CSARPRDRYYVGYTF. The chain is built from TRBV20-1 and TRBJ1-2; 7 bases match TRBD1. In germline, CDR1 is DFQATT, CDR2 SNEGSKA (reference sequence). The CDR3 has 15 amino acids. V was clipped by 6 bases and J by 7 bases; unmatched bases: 17.

The chain combines TRBV27 with TRBJ2-7, with D possibly matching TRBD2 (6 bases). The CDR3 covers 11 residues. The V gene's germline CDR1 is MNHEY and CDR2 SMNVEV (reference sequence). Trimming cost V 7 bases and J 6 bases, with 10 bases left between them. The CDR3 here is CASTREREQYF. For the CDR3, the DNA is TGTGCCAGCACCCGGGAGCGCGAGCAGTACTTC.

The V gene is TRBV6-1, the J gene TRBJ1-4; D is possibly TRBD1 (5 bases). Germline V lookup: CDR1 MNHNS, CDR2 SASEGT. Trimming stripped 5 bases from V and 5 bases from J, with 21 bases between. The CDR3 extends over 17 amino acids. The CDR3 spells CASSPEIGAGLNEKLFF. CDR3 sequence (DNA): TGTGCCAGCAGTCCCGAAATTGGGGCAGGACTAAATGAAAAACTGTTTTTT.

V usage is TRBV9 and J usage is TRBJ1-1, with TRBD1 matching over 12 bases. The CDR3 sequence is 18 residues long. J was trimmed by 4 bases and V by 2 bases; bases with no gene match: 12. Germline CDR1 reads SGDLS; CDR2 reads YYNGEE. In DNA, the CDR3 is TGTGCCAGCAGCGTGGGACAGGGGGCTTCGATTCGATCCACTGAAGCTTTCTTT. Translating it yields CASSVGQGASIRSTEAFF.

The chain employs TRBV7-2 and TRBJ2-5; 11 bases match TRBD2. This CDR3 region has 16 residues. V shed 5 bases, J shed 5 bases, and the junction held 10 bases outside the gene matches. Germline V CDR1 and CDR2: SGHTA, FQGNSA. CDR3 sequence: CASSPQWTSGRETQYF. The CDR3 DNA sequence: TGTGCCAGCAGCCCCCAGTGGACTAGCGGGCGGGAGACCCAGTACTTC.

The genes are TRBV5-5 and TRBJ2-7; D gene uncertain. Between the trimmed V and J ends, which lost 2 bases and 5 bases, there was a span of 11 bases. The CDR3 has 13 amino acids. The germline V gene encodes CDR1 SGHKS and CDR2 YYEKEE (reference sequence). DNA of the CDR3: TGTGCCAGCAGCTTACAGACGGCGGACGAGCAGTACTTC. It encodes CASSLQTADEQYF.

This clonotype has at least ten counts. The rearrangement uses TRBV4-1 and TRBJ2-7; no firm D call. V dropped 8 bases and J dropped 0 bases, with 14 bases sitting between them. The CDR3 is 14 residues long. Per the germline V gene, CDR1 is MGHRA and CDR2 is YSYEKL. CDR3 DNA sequence: TGCGCCAGCGCCATGGGGTCCGGCTCCTACGAGCAGTACTTC. This translates into CASAMGSGSYEQYF.

This clonotype was seen more than once but under ten times. The V and J genes are TRBV7-3 and TRBJ1-4; D not resolved. The germline CDR1 and CDR2 sequences are SGHTA and FQGTGA. The CDR3 runs to 17 residues. V was pared by 2 bases and J by 1 base, with 14 bases between. This CDR3 is CASSLPLMEGTNEKLFF. The CDR3 region has the DNA TGTGCCAGCAGCTTACCTTTGATGGAGGGAACTAATGAAAAACTGTTTTTT.

V is TRBV28 and J is TRBJ2-7; the match to TRBD1 covers 7 bases. This CDR3 region has 16 residues. J lost 6 bases, V lost 4 bases, and 15 bases had no gene match. Germline V gives CDR1 MDHEN, CDR2 SYDVKM. The CDR3 coding sequence is TGTGCCAGCAGTTCAAGGATACAGGGGAATTTGGCCGAGCAGTACTTC. It yields the protein CASSSRIQGNLAEQYF.

V gene TRBV6-2 or TRBV6-3 combines with J gene TRBJ2-7; D call uncertain. Germline loops: CDR1 MNHEY, CDR2 SVGEGT. CDR3 size: 16 residues. The ends were cut back, 2 bases at V and 4 bases at J, with 18 bases in the middle. In nucleotides, the CDR3 is TGTGCCAGCAGTTACCCACGCCAGGAATGGCAGTACGAGCAGTACTTC. It translates to CASSYPRQEWQYEQYF.

This clonotype showed up just a few times. The chain combines TRBV20-1 with TRBJ2-3; D unresolved. V lost 6 bases and J 2 bases, leaving 15 bases between the germline ends. The CDR3 contains 14 residues. Germline V gene data show CDR1 as DFQATT and CDR2 as SNEGSKA (reference sequence). CDR3 sequence: CSAKQGFFTDTQYF. CDR3 nucleotide sequence: TGCAGTGCCAAACAAGGGTTTTTCACAGATACGCAGTATTTT.

This clonotype was counted at least ten times. The genes are TRBV20-1 and TRBJ2-1; no clear D. This CDR3 region has 13 residues. V lost 0 bases to trimming and J lost 8 bases, with 11 bases between them. Germline loops: CDR1 DFQATT, CDR2 SNEGSKA (reference sequence). The CDR3 DNA follows: TGCAGTGCTAGAGAGTACAGAATAGATGAGCAGTTCTTC. Translating gives CSAREYRIDEQFF.

The chain links TRBV12-5 to TRBJ2-1; D possibly uses TRBD1 or TRBD2 (6 bases each). The CDR3 is 15 residues long. CDR1 and CDR2 (germline): LGHNT, FRNRAP. The V end was cut by 3 bases, the J end by 4 bases, with 13 bases between. The CDR3 region is CASGLEGGLYNEQFF. DNA of the CDR3: TGTGCTAGTGGTTTAGAAGGGGGGCTATACAATGAGCAGTTCTTC.

Concerning this clonotype: A clone one base away is much larger, so this may be a read error. The gene calls are TRBV7-6 and TRBJ1-4; the match to TRBD1 covers 12 bases. The CDR3 has 14 residues. CDR1 and CDR2 from the germline V gene are SGHVS and FNYEAQ. The CDR3 is CASGGQGAGERLFF. The CDR3 bases are TGTGCCAGCGGGGGACAGGGGGCGGGGGAAAGACTGTTTTTT. Using reference TRBV7-6 and TRBJ1-4 for the parts outside the CDR3, the full variable domain is GAGVSQSPRYKVTKRGQDVALRCDPISGHVSLYWYRQALGQGPEFLTYFNYEAQQDKSGLPNDRFSAERPEGSISTLTIQRTEQRDSAMYRCASGGQGAGERLFFGSGTQLSVL.

This clonotype was recorded a few times. The chain joins TRBV7-9 to TRBJ1-3, with D possibly being TRBD1 (5 bases). Germline-derived CDR1 and CDR2 are SEHNR and FQNEAQ (reference sequence). Trimming took 3 bases from V and 0 from J, leaving 6 bases between them. The CDR3 consists of 14 residues. CDR3 in DNA: TGTGCCAGCAGCTTCAGGGCCTCTGGAAACACCATATATTTT. This sequence encodes CASSFRASGNTIYF.

Only a few counts were recorded for this clonotype. J is TRBJ1-1 and V is TRBV28; possible D gene TRBD1, 6 bases. Germline V lookup: CDR1 MDHEN, CDR2 SYDVKM. V was clipped by 6 bases and J by 1 base, with 15 bases between them. The CDR3 sequence is 15 residues long. The CDR3 loop is CASSALSTGNTEAFF. The DNA of the CDR3 is TGTGCCAGCAGCGCTTTGTCGACAGGGAACACTGAAGCTTTCTTT.

Turning to this clonotype: One junction end does not reproduce the germline sequence, and a read error may be involved. The chain links TRBV7-7 to TRBJ2-7, with D tentatively TRBD2 (5 bases). The CDR3 length is 14 residues. CDR1 and CDR2 from the germline V gene are SSHAT and FNYEAQ (reference sequence). As DNA, the CDR3 is TGTGCTAGCAGCTTAAGGAGGAGCAGTGGCGAGCAGTACTTC. Protein product: CASSLRRSSGEQYF.

Points on this clonotype: This may come from a read error, since a much larger clone is one base off. The chain couples TRBV7-2 to TRBJ2-1; 8 nucleotides agree with TRBD1. Germline V gene sequence: CDR1 SGHTA, CDR2 FQGNSA. J was trimmed by 13 bases and V by 5 bases; bases with no gene match: 22. The CDR3 length is 17 residues. The CDR3 DNA sequence: TGTGCCAGCAGCCCCTGGACAGGGCCGCTCCTCGGGGAGACCCAGTTCTTC. Protein: CASSPWTGPLLGETQFF.

This clonotype was counted ten times or more. The chain recombines TRBV12-3 or TRBV12-4 with TRBJ1-1; D is uncertain. This CDR3 has 13 residues. With 3 bases removed from V and 1 base from J, the gap between germline ends came to 6 bases. The CDR3, as DNA: TGTGCCAGCAGTTTTGGGTGGAACACTGAAGCTTTCTTT. This sequence encodes CASSFGWNTEAFF.

The J gene is TRBJ2-7, the V gene TRBV12-3 or TRBV12-4; 7 nucleotides line up with TRBD2. The CDR3 extends over 12 amino acids. V lost 5 bases to trimming and J lost 7 bases; unmatched junction nucleotides: 5. The CDR3 loop reads CASSTPGLEQYF. The CDR3 nucleotides are TGTGCCAGCAGTACGCCGGGACTAGAGCAGTACTTC.

The V gene is TRBV7-2, the J gene TRBJ2-1; TRBD2 matches 12 bases. Gene TRBJ2-7 matches the end of the DNA better, so the J call may be wrong. CDR3 size: 17 residues. Germline V gene data show CDR1 as SGHTA and CDR2 as FQGNSA. The CDR3 reads CASSLVGLAGGPNEQYF. The DNA of the CDR3 is TGTGCCAGCAGCCTAGTAGGCCTAGCGGGGGGGCCCAATGAGCAGTACTTC.

The J gene is TRBJ2-1, the V gene TRBV7-9, with D perhaps TRBD2 (5 bases). CDR3 size: 15 residues. Trimming removed 3 bases at V and 4 bases at J, with 13 bases between. Germline CDR1 and CDR2: SEHNR and FQNEAQ (reference sequence). The CDR3 DNA sequence: TGTGCCAGCAGCTTGGGAGACTCCTTTTACAATGAGCAGTTCTTC. This translates into CASSLGDSFYNEQFF.

The chain combines TRBV2 with TRBJ1-1; possibly TRBD1 for D (6 bases). CDR3 length: 15 residues. Germline CDR1 SNHLY, CDR2 FYNNEI. The germline V and J ends were trimmed by 6 bases and 5 bases, with 19 bases remaining between them. The CDR3 sequence is CASRRGQGSGTEAFF. The CDR3 nucleotides read TGTGCCAGCAGGCGGGGGCAGGGGAGCGGAACTGAAGCTTTCTTT. Drawing the rest from reference TRBV2 and TRBJ1-1, the complete variable domain is EPEVTQTPSHQVTQMGQEVILRCVPISNHLYFYWYRQILGQKVEFLVSFYNNEISEKSEIFDDQFSVERPDGSNFTLKIRSTKLEDSAMYFCASRRGQGSGTEAFFGQGTRLTVV.

With regard to this clonotype: Since a much larger clone is just one base distant, this may be a read error. V gene TRBV27 combines with J gene TRBJ2-3; possible D gene TRBD1, 5 bases. Germline V gene sequence: CDR1 MNHEY, CDR2 SMNVEV (reference sequence). The CDR3 extends over 13 amino acids. V gave up 5 bases and J gave up 3 bases, with 9 bases separating them. CDR3 sequence reads: CASSARATDTQYF. CDR3 in DNA: TGTGCCAGCAGTGCCAGGGCGACAGATACGCAGTATTTT.

The rearrangement links TRBV6-5 to TRBJ2-7; D tentatively fits TRBD1 or TRBD2 (5 bases each). Germline CDR1 reads MNHEY; CDR2 reads SVGAGI. Trimming cost V 11 bases and J 5 bases, with 19 bases left between them. The CDR3 consists of 13 residues. The CDR3 bases are TGTGCCGTTGGGCTGGGGGTAGGGGACGAGCAGTACTTC. It specifies CAVGLGVGDEQYF.

The table lists this clonotype with a few counts. This chain links TRBV20-1 with TRBJ1-5, with 8 bases that match TRBD1. Germline CDR1 reads DFQATT; CDR2 reads SNEGSKA (reference sequence). The trim removed 5 bases at V and 2 bases at J, leaving 11 bases unmatched. The CDR3 is made up of 16 amino acids. CDR3 coding DNA: TGCAGTGCTTCTAGACAGGGGCAGGGGGGCAATCAGCCCCAGCATTTT. Amino acid sequence: CSASRQGQGGNQPQHF.

As to this clonotype: A read error may produce the germline difference seen at one junction end. The chain is built from TRBV6-1 and TRBJ2-3; D is ambiguous. CDR1 is MNHNS, CDR2 SASEGT, per germline. This CDR3 has 11 residues. The CDR3 coding sequence is TGTACCAGCAGTGTGGCAGATACGCAGTATTTT. Its protein product is CTSSVADTQYF.

This clonotype was recorded a few times. This may stem from a read error, because a much larger clone lies one nucleotide away. The chain couples TRBV12-3 or TRBV12-4 to TRBJ2-6, with TRBD2 as a possible D gene (7 bases). The length of the CDR3 is 12 residues. CDR3 protein: CASRRGANVRTF. CDR3 coding DNA: TGTGCCAGCCGCCGGGGGGCCAACGTCCGGACTTTC.

This clonotype was detected once. The chain has TRBV5-8 and TRBJ2-3, with D possibly being TRBD1 (5 bases). The CDR3 totals 16 residues. Germline V lookup: CDR1 SGHTS, CDR2 YDEGEE. The V gene lost 1 base and the J gene lost 0 bases, with 12 bases spanning the gap. CDR3 amino acids: CASSLPPRVSTDTQYF. The CDR3, as DNA: TGTGCCAGCAGCTTGCCGCCCAGGGTTAGCACAGATACGCAGTATTTT.

A few counts support this clonotype. The rearrangement uses TRBV4-1 and TRBJ1-2; maybe TRBD1 (5 bases). The CDR3 contains 15 residues. CDR1 and CDR2 from the germline V gene are MGHRA and YSYEKL. V was pared by 0 bases and J by 8 bases, with 16 bases between. CDR3 region: CASSQDFRARRGYTF. The CDR3, as DNA: TGCGCCAGCAGCCAAGACTTCAGGGCCCGGAGAGGCTACACCTTC.

This clonotype was detected a few times. This chain links TRBV11-2 with TRBJ1-1; possible D gene TRBD1, 5 bases. The CDR3 length is 15 residues. V was cut by 0 bases and J by 6 bases, with 14 bases left in between. Germline assignment: CDR1 SGHAT and CDR2 FQNNGV. The CDR3 nucleotides are TGTGCCAGCAGCTTAGATCGGGGGACCCAGTCTGAAGCTTTCTTT. Its protein is CASSLDRGTQSEAFF.